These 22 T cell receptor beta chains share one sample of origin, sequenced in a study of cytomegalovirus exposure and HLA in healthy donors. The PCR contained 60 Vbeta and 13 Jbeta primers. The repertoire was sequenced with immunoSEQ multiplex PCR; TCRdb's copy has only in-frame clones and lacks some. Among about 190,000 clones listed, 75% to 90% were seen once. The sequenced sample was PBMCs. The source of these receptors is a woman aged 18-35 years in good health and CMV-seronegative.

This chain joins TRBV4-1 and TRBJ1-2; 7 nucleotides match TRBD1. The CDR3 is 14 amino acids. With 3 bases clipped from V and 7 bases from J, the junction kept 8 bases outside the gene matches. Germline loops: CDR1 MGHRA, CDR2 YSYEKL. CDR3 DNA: TGCGCCAGCAGCCACGAAGGACAGGTTGGTGGCTACACCTTC. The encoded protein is CASSHEGQVGGYTF.

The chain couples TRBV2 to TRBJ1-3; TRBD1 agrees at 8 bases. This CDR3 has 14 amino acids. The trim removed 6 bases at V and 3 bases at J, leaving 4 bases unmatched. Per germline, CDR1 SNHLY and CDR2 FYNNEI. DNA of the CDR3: TGTGCCAGCAGATTGGGACAGGATGGAAACACCATATATTTT. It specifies CASRLGQDGNTIYF.

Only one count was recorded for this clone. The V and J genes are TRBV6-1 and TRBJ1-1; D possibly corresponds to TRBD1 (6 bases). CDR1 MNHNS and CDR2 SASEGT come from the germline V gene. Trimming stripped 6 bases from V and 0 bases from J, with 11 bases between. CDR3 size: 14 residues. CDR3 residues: CASRAQGMNTEAFF. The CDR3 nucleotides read TGTGCCAGCAGGGCTCAGGGGATGAACACTGAAGCTTTCTTT.

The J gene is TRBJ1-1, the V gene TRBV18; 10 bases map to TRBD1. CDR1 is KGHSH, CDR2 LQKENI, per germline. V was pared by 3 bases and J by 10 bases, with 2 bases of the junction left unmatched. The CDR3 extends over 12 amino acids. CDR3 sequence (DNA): TGTGCCAGCTCACCCGGACAGGGGGGAGCTTTCTTT. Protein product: CASSPGQGGAFF.

CDR3 DNA: TGTGCCAGCAGACCGAATAAAGGGGACTTTGGAAACACCGGGGAGCTGTTTTTT. It encodes CASRPNKGDFGNTGELFF. The V gene is TRBV7-6, the J gene TRBJ2-2, with a weak D call TRBD2 (6 bases). CDR3 length: 18 amino acids. CDR1 and CDR2 (germline): SGHVS, FNYEAQ. V dropped 6 bases and J dropped 2 bases, with 22 bases sitting between them.

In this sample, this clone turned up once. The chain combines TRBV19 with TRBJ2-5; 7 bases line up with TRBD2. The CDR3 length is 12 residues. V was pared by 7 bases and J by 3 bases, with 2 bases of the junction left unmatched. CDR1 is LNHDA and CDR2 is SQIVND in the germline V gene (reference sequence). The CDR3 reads CASNGGEETQYF. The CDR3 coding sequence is TGTGCCAGTAATGGGGGGGAAGAGACCCAGTACTTC.

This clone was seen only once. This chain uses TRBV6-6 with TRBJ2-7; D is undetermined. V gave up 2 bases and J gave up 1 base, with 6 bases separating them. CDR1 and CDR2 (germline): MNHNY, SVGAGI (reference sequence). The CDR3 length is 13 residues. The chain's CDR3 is CASSYDRSYEQYF. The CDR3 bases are TGTGCCAGCAGTTACGATCGGTCCTACGAGCAGTACTTC.

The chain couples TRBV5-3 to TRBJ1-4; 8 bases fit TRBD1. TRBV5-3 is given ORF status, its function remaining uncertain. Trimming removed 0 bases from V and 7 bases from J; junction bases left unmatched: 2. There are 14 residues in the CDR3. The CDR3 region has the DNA TGTGCCAGAAGCTTGGAAACAGGGGGTGAAAAACTGTTTTTT. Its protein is CARSLETGGEKLFF.

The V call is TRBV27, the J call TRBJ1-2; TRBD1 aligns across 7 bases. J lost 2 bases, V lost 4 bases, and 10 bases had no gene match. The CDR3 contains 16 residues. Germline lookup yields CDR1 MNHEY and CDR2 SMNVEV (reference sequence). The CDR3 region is CASSSDGTAKNYGYTF. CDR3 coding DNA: TGTGCCAGCAGTTCAGATGGGACAGCAAAGAACTATGGCTACACCTTC.

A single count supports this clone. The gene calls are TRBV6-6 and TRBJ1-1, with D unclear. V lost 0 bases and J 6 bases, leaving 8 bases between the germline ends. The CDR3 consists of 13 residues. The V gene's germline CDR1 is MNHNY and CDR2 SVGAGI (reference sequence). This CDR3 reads CASSYSARAEAFF. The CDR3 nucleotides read TGTGCCAGCAGTTACTCGGCGCGGGCTGAAGCTTTCTTT.

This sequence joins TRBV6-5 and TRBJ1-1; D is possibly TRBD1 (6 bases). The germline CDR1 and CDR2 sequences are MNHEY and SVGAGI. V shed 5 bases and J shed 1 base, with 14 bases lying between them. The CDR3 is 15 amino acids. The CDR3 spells CASSGNRAQNTEAFF. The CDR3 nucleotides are TGTGCCAGCAGTGGGAACAGGGCCCAGAACACTGAAGCTTTCTTT.

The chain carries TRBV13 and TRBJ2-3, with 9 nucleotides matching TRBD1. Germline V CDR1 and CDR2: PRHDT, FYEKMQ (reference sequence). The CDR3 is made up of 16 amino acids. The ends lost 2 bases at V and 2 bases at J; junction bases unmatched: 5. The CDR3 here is CASSLRTGAFTDTQYF. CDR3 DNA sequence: TGTGCCAGCAGCTTACGGACAGGGGCGTTCACAGATACGCAGTATTTT.

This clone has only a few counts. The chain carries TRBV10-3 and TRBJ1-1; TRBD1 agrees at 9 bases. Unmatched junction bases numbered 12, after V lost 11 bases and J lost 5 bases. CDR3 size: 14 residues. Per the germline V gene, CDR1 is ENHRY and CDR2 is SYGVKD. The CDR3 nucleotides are TGTGCCTCCGCCGGGACAGGGATGGCGACTGAAGCTTTCTTT. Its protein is CASAGTGMATEAFF.

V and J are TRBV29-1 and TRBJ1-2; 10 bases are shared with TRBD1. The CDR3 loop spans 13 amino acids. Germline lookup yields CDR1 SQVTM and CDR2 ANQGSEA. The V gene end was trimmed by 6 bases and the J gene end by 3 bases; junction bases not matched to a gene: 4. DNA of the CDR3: TGCAGCGTAGCGACAGGGGGCTACTATGGCTACACCTTC. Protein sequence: CSVATGGYYGYTF. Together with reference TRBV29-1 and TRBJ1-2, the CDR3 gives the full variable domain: SAVISQKPSRDICQRGTSLTIQCQVDSQVTMMFWYRQQPGQSLTLIATANQGSEATYESGFVIDKFPISRPNLTFSTLTVSNMSPEDSSIYLCSVATGGYYGYTFGSGTRLTVV.

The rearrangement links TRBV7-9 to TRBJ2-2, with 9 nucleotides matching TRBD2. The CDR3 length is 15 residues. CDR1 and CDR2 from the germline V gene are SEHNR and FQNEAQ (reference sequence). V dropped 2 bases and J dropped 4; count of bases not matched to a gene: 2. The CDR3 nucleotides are TGTGCCAGCAGCTTAAGCGGGGGGATCACCGGGGAGCTGTTTTTT. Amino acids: CASSLSGGITGELFF.

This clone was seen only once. The CDR3 region is CASSPRYGGDSGTSSYEQYF. In nucleotides, the CDR3 is TGTGCCAGTAGTCCCCGGTATGGAGGGGATAGCGGGACGAGCTCCTACGAGCAGTACTTC. The chain couples TRBV19 to TRBJ2-7; 8 bases are a match to TRBD2. The junction had 21 bases not matched to a gene; V was cut back by 5 bases and J by 0 bases. Germline assignment: CDR1 LNHDA and CDR2 SQIVND (reference sequence). This CDR3 region has 20 residues.

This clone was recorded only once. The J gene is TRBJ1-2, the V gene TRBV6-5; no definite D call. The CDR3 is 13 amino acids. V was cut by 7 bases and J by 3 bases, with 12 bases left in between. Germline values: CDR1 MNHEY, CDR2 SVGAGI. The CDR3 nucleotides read TGTGCCAGCACCCGAACGGAGGACTATGGCTACACCTTC. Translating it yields CASTRTEDYGYTF.

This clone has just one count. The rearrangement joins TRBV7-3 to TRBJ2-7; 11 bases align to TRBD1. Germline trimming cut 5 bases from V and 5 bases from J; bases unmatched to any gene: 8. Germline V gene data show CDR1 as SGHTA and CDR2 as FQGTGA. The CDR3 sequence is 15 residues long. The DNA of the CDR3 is TGTGCCAGCAGCCCTGCGGGACAGGGGGGGAACGAGCAGTACTTC. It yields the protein CASSPAGQGGNEQYF.

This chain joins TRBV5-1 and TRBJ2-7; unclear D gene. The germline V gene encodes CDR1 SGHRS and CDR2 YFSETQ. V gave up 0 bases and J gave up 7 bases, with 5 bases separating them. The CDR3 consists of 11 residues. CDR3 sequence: CASSLGTEQYF. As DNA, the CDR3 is TGCGCCAGCAGCTTGGGTACTGAGCAGTACTTC.

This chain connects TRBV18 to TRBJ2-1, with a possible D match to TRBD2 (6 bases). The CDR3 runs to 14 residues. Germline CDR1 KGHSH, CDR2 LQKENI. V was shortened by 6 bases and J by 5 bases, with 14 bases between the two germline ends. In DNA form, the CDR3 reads TGTGCCAGCTCGGGGGGACGGCAGGACAATGAGCAGTTCTTC. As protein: CASSGGRQDNEQFF.

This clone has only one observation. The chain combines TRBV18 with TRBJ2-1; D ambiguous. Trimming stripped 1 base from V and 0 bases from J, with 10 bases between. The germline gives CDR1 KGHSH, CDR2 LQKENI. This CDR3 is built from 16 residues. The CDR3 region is CASSPQSDFSYNEQFF. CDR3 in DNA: TGTGCCAGCTCACCACAGAGCGACTTCTCCTACAATGAGCAGTTCTTC. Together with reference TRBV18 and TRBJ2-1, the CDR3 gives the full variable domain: NAGVMQNPRHLVRRRGQEARLRCSPMKGHSHVYWYRQLPEEGLKFMVYLQKENIIDESGMPKERFSAEFPKEGPSILRIQQVVRGDSAAYFCASSPQSDFSYNEQFFGPGTRLTVL.

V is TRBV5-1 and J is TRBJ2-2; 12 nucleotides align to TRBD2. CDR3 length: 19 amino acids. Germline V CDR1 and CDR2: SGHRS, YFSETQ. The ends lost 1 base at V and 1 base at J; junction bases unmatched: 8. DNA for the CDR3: TGCGCCAGCAGCTTGCCCGTGCTAGCGGGGGGGATGAACACCGGGGAGCTGTTTTTT. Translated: CASSLPVLAGGMNTGELFF.